One and the same sample provided the 14 T cell receptor beta chains below, sequenced in a study of Ad26.COV2.S vaccination and SARS-CoV-2 variants. TCRdb's table, derived via immunoSEQ multiplex PCR, lists solely in-frame clones and lacks some. The sample includes hundreds of thousands of clones, 80% to 95% of them seen just once. Treatment in this sample: roughly 18 received Ad26.COV2.S at low or high dose, single or two shots; about five received placebo; per-sample allocation not given. Samples analyzed were those drawn on day 63 after the first vaccine or placebo injection. The sample was peripheral blood, taken in a trial of Ad26.COV2.S vaccine versus placebo. These receptors were taken from a person between 18 and 60 years old who received the Ad26.COV2.S COVID-19 vaccine or a placebo.

The V and J genes are TRBV7-2 and TRBJ1-3; a possible D gene is TRBD1 (5 bases). V lost 1 base, J lost 4 bases, and 11 bases lay in between. The CDR3 is made up of 15 amino acids. Per germline, CDR1 SGHTA and CDR2 FQGNSA. CDR3 in amino acids: CASSLDRGTGNTIYF. The CDR3, as DNA: TGTGCCAGCAGCTTAGATCGGGGGACGGGAAACACCATATATTTT.

The chain couples TRBV19 to TRBJ2-1; D gene uncertain. Germline V CDR1 and CDR2: LNHDA, SQIVND (reference sequence). CDR3 length: 15 residues. V gave up 10 bases and J gave up 0 bases, with 16 bases separating them. The chain's CDR3 is CATSGNPSSYNEQFF. Here the CDR3 DNA reads TGTGCCACCTCTGGGAACCCGAGCTCCTACAATGAGCAGTTCTTC.

The chain joins TRBV13 to TRBJ2-3; tentative D call: TRBD2 (5 bases). The CDR3 is made up of 13 amino acids. From germline, CDR1 is PRHDT and CDR2 FYEKMQ (reference sequence). V was trimmed by 5 bases and J by 6 bases, leaving 12 bases between them. The CDR3 DNA reads TGTGCCAGCAGCCGCCTAGGACTGGATACGCAGTATTTT. It specifies CASSRLGLDTQYF.

The gene calls are TRBV19 and TRBJ2-1; 13 bases are shared with TRBD2. There are 16 residues in the CDR3. CDR1 and CDR2 from the germline V gene are LNHDA and SQIVND (reference sequence). V lost 5 bases and J lost 7; bases outside the gene matches: 8. The CDR3 protein is CASSARTSGSINEQFF. The CDR3, as DNA: TGTGCCAGTAGTGCTAGGACTAGCGGGAGTATTAATGAGCAGTTCTTC.

V gene TRBV7-9 combines with J gene TRBJ2-1; 11 bases are a match to TRBD2. J gave up 4 bases and V 6 bases, and 5 bases lay outside the gene matches. This CDR3 comprises 15 residues. Germline V gene data show CDR1 as SEHNR and CDR2 as FQNEAQ (reference sequence). CDR3 loop: CASRALAGEYNEQFF. The CDR3 region has the DNA TGTGCCAGCAGAGCACTAGCGGGAGAGTACAATGAGCAGTTCTTC.

This clone came up once. In DNA form, the CDR3 reads TGTGCCAGCAGCCGACAGGGGGACACTGAAGCTTTCTTT. It specifies CASSRQGDTEAFF. This chain links TRBV7-2 with TRBJ1-1, with 9 nucleotides matching TRBD1. Unmatched junction bases numbered 1, after V lost 5 bases and J lost 3 bases. Per germline, CDR1 SGHTA and CDR2 FQGNSA. This CDR3 region has 13 residues.

This chain links TRBV24-1 with TRBJ1-1; D is uncertain. V was shortened by 6 bases and J by 4 bases, with 11 bases between the two germline ends. The CDR3 extends over 13 amino acids. Looked up from germline, CDR1 is KGHDR and CDR2 is SFDVKD. CDR3 nucleotides: TGTGCCACCAGTACCTCGGGTCCCACTGAAGCTTTCTTT. Amino acids: CATSTSGPTEAFF.

This chain uses TRBV4-2 with TRBJ2-2; either TRBD1 or TRBD2 may supply D (5 bases each). The V gene's germline CDR1 is LGHNA and CDR2 YNFKEQ. Trimming shortened V by 1 base and J by 3 bases, and 9 bases separated the two germline ends. The CDR3 covers 15 residues. CDR3 residues: CASSQAGRHTGELFF. As DNA, the CDR3 is TGTGCCAGCAGCCAAGCGGGACGGCACACCGGGGAGCTGTTTTTT.

The rearrangement uses TRBV9 and TRBJ2-1; D is uncertain. Germline CDR1 reads SGDLS; CDR2 reads YYNGEE. Trimming cost V 3 bases and J 5 bases, with 6 bases left between them. The CDR3 is 12 amino acids. CDR3 amino acids: CASSARDNEQFF. Here the CDR3 DNA reads TGTGCCAGCAGCGCGCGAGACAATGAGCAGTTCTTC.

This rearrangement joins TRBV7-8 to TRBJ1-6; TRBD1 is a possible D gene (6 bases). The CDR3 runs to 15 residues. Deletions cut 5 bases from V and 7 bases from J, with 15 bases between. Germline V CDR1 and CDR2: SGHVS, FQNEAQ. Here the CDR3 reads CASSLGQGTNSPLHF. CDR3 nucleotide sequence: TGTGCCAGCAGCCTGGGACAAGGGACGAATTCACCCCTCCACTTT.

This chain connects TRBV5-4 to TRBJ2-1; 7 bases are a match to TRBD1. The length of the CDR3 is 12 residues. Trimming cost V 5 bases and J 8 bases; bases outside gene matches: 4. Looked up from germline, CDR1 is SGHNT and CDR2 is YYREEE (reference sequence). CDR3 sequence (DNA): TGTGCCAGCAGTTTCACAGGGGATGAGCAGTTCTTC. Translation: CASSFTGDEQFF. Using reference TRBV5-4 and TRBJ2-1 for the parts outside the CDR3, the full variable domain is ETGVTQSPTHLIKTRGQQVTLRCSSQSGHNTVSWYQQALGQGPQFIFQYYREEENGRGNFPPRFSGLQFPNYSSELNVNALELDDSALYLCASSFTGDEQFFGPGTRLTVL.

The rearrangement uses TRBV27 and TRBJ2-3; 7 bases match TRBD2. This CDR3 comprises 13 residues. Germline CDR1 MNHEY, CDR2 SMNVEV (reference sequence). V lost 3 bases to trimming and J lost 4 bases; unmatched junction nucleotides: 1. The DNA for the CDR3 is TGTGCCAGCAGTTTCGGGGGGTCAGATACGCAGTATTTT. It translates to CASSFGGSDTQYF.

The gene calls are TRBV4-2 and TRBJ1-1; 8 nucleotides line up with TRBD1. Germline V CDR1 and CDR2: LGHNA, YNFKEQ. The CDR3 covers 15 residues. V lost 4 bases and J lost 0; bases outside the gene matches: 4. CDR3 coding DNA: TGTGCCAGCAGCCTACTGGACAGGGTGAACACTGAAGCTTTCTTT. It encodes CASSLLDRVNTEAFF.

This chain joins TRBV7-2 and TRBJ2-7, with 14 bases aligning to TRBD2. The V gene's germline CDR1 is SGHTA and CDR2 FQGNSA. This CDR3 has 16 amino acids. J lost 6 bases, V lost 4 bases, and 8 bases had no gene match. The chain's CDR3 is CASSSLGLAGGAEQYF. CDR3 DNA: TGTGCCAGCAGCTCCCTCGGACTAGCGGGAGGTGCCGAGCAGTACTTC.